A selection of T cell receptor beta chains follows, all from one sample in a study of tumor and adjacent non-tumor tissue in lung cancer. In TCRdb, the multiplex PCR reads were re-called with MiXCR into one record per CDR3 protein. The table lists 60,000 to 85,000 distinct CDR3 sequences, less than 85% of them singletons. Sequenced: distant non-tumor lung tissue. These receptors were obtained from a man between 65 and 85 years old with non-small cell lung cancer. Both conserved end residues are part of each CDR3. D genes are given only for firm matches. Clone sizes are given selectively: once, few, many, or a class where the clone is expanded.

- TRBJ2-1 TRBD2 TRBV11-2 TGTGCCAGCAGCTTCCGACTAGCGGGCATATTCAATGAGCAGTTCTTC CASSFRLAGIFNEQFF
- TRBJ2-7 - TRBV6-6 TGTGCGAGCAGTTATGGGTATGGAGAGTATCGCAACTACGAGCAGTACTTC CASSYGYGEYRNYEQYF
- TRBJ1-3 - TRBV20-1 TGCAGTGCTAGACAGGGAAATTCAGGAAACACCGTATATTTT CSARQGNSGNTVYF
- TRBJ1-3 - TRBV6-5 TGTGCCAGCAGCCAGGGATCTTCTGGAAACATCATATATTTT CASSQGSSGNIIYF
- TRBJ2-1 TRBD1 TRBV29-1 TGCAGCGTTGGACTGCTTCAGGGACAGGGAAGTGGATATAATGAGCAGTTCTTC CSVGLLQGQGSGYNEQFF
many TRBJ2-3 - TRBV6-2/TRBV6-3 TGTGCCAGCAGTTACGGAGATACGCAGTATTTT CASSYGDTQYF
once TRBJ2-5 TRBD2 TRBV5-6 TGTGCCAGCATCTTGCCTAGCGGGAAGGCCGAGATCCAGTACTTC CASILPSGKAEIQYF
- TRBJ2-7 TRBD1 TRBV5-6 TGTGCCAGCTGTACCGTTGTCCTGGACAGGACCTACGAGCAGTACTTC CASCTVVLDRTYEQYF
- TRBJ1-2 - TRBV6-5 TGTGCAAGCTTGGGGGGTGGCTATGGCTACACCTTC CASLGGGYGYTF
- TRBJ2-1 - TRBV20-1 TGCAGTGCTGCTAACGGGGGAGACAATGAGCGGTCCTTC CSAANGGDNERSF
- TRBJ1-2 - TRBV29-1 TGCAGCGTTCTCCAAAAGGGAGCCTATGGATACACCTTC CSVLQKGAYGYTF
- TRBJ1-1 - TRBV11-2 TGTGCCAGCAGCTTGAGAGGGTTAGGCCTTAGGGATTTATTGAACACAGAAGCTTTCTTT CASSLRGLGLRDLLNTEAFF
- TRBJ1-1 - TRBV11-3 TGCGCCAGCGGCCCCCCTGCGAACACTGAAGCTTTCTTT CASGPPANTEAFF
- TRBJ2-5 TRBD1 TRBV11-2 TGTGCCAGTAGTCCGGGGACAGTTGGGCAAGAGACCGAGTACTTC CASSPGTVGQETEYF
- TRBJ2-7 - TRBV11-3 TGTGCCAGCAGCACAAGGGTTTCCTACGAGGAGTACTTC CASSTRVSYEEYF
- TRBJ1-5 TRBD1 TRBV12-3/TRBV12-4 TGTGCCAGCAGTTTAGGGACAGGAGGCAATCAGTCCCAACATTTT CASSLGTGGNQSQHF
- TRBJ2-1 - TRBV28 TGTGCCAGCAGTCCGTTGTGGACTCCCGACTACGATGAGCAGTTCTTC CASSPLWTPDYDEQFF
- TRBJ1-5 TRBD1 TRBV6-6 TGTGCCAACAGTTACCCCAGACAGGGTGTTCGAGGGAATAATCAGCCCCAGCATTTT CANSYPRQGVRGNNQPQHF
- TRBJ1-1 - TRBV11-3 TGTGTCAGCAGCTTATATGGGGCCAGCACAGCTTTCTTT CVSSLYGASTAFF
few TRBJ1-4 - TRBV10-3 TGTACCATCAGAGACAGGACAACTAATGAAGAACTGTTTTTT CTIRDRTTNEELFF
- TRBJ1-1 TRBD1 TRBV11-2 TGTGCCAGCAGCTTGACAGGGTTGGACCTTGGGCATTTGTTGAACACTGAAGCTTTCTTT CASSLTGLDLGHLLNTEAFF
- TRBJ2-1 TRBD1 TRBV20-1 TGCAGTGCTAGGGACCCTACAGGGGGCGATGAGCGGTTCTTC CSARDPTGGDERFF
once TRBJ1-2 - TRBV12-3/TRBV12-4 TGTGCCAGCTGTTCAGACGAAGGCTACACGTTC CASCSDEGYTF
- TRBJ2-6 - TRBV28 TGTGGCAGCAGCCCCATTAGCTCTGGGGCCAAAGTCCTGACTTTC CGSSPISSGAKVLTF
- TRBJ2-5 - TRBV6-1 TGTGCCAGCAGTGAAGCTGGTGGGTCTCGGGAGTACTTC CASSEAGGSREYF
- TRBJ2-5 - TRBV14 TGTGCCAGCAACCAAGCTGGGACCCATTACTTC CASNQAGTHYF
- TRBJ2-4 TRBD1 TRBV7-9 TGTATCAGCAGCCCCTCGACAGGGGTTGAAAACATTCAGTACTTC CISSPSTGVENIQYF
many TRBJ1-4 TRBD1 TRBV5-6 TGTGCCAGCAGCCACGGACAGGGGGGTGAAAAACTGTTTTTT CASSHGQGGEKLFF
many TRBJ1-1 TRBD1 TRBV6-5 TGTGCCAGCAGTAGAAGACAGGGGATGAACACTGAAGCTTTCTTT CASSRRQGMNTEAFF
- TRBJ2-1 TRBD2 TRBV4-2 TGTGACAGCAGCCCCTCGGGCGGGAGTAGCGATGATCAGTTCTTC CDSSPSGGSSDDQFF
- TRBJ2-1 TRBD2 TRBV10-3 TGTGACATCAGTAAGTCTCTGACTAGCGGGGACAATGAGCAGTTCTTC CDISKSLTSGDNEQFF
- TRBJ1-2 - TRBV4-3 TGCGCCAGCAGCCAAGGGGCGGCATATGGCCGCACCTTC CASSQGAAYGRTF
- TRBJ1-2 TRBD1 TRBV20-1 TGCAGTACTAAGACAGGGGGCAGTTCTGGCTACACCTTC CSTKTGGSSGYTF
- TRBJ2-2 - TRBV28 TGTGCCAGCAGTCCCCCCCAGAACACCGGGGAGCTGTTTTTT CASSPPQNTGELFF
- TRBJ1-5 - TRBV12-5 TGTTCTAGTGGCCTTACCACTGGCAGTCAACCCCAGCATTTT CSSGLTTGSQPQHF
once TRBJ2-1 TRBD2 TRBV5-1 TGCACCAGCAGCTCGGGACTAGCGGTGAACAATGACCAGTTCTTC CTSSSGLAVNNDQFF
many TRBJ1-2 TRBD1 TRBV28 TGTGCCAGCAGTTTTGTTTTAACCGGACAGGCTAACTATGGCTACACCTTC CASSFVLTGQANYGYTF
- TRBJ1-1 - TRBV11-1 TGTGCCAGCAGCTTTTCAGGGGACACTGAAGCTTTCTTT CASSFSGDTEAFF
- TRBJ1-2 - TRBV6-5 TGTACCAGCAGTTATTTTGCGGGGTTGAGTGGATACACCTTC CTSSYFAGLSGYTF
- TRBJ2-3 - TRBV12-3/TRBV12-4 TGTGTCAGCAGTTTCGGCGGGGGCACAGATACGCAGTATTTT CVSSFGGGTDTQYF
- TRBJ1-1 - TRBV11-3 TGTGCCAGGGGCTTAGGGTTAAACACTGAAGCTTTCTTT CARGLGLNTEAFF
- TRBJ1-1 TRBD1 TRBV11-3 TGTGCCAGCAGCCTACGGGACAGAACCCTGAACACTGAAGCTCTCTTT CASSLRDRTLNTEALF
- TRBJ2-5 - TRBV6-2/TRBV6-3 TGTGCCAGCAATAAAAACCCAAGCCGGGAGACCCAGTACTTC CASNKNPSRETQYF
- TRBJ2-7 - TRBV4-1 TGCGCCATCAGCCGAGGTACCGGCAGGGCGAGCGAGCAGTACTTC CAISRGTGRASEQYF
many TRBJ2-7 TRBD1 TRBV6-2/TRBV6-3 TGTGCCAGCCGGGGACAGGGGGAAGTCGAGCAGTACTTC CASRGQGEVEQYF
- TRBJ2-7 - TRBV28 TGTGCCAGCACTTACCTGCGGGCCGGGGGTTATGAGCAGTACTTC CASTYLRAGGYEQYF
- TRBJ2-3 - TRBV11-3 TGTGCCAGTACGCGTCGGGAAATAAGCACAGATACGCAGTATTTT CASTRREISTDTQYF
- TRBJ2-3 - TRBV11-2 TGTGCCAGCAACTCACAAGGGTTCTCAGATACGCTCTATTTT CASNSQGFSDTLYF
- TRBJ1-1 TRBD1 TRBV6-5 TGTGGCGGCAGTTACTCCCCACGGACAGGGAGCACTGAAGCTTTTTTT CGGSYSPRTGSTEAFF
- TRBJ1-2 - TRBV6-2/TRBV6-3 TGTGCCAGCAGTTATGGGTATGGCTACACCTTC CASSYGYGYTF
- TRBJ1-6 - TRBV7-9 TGTGCCAGCAGCTTAGCACGGGGCTATAATTCACCCCTCCATTTT CASSLARGYNSPLHF